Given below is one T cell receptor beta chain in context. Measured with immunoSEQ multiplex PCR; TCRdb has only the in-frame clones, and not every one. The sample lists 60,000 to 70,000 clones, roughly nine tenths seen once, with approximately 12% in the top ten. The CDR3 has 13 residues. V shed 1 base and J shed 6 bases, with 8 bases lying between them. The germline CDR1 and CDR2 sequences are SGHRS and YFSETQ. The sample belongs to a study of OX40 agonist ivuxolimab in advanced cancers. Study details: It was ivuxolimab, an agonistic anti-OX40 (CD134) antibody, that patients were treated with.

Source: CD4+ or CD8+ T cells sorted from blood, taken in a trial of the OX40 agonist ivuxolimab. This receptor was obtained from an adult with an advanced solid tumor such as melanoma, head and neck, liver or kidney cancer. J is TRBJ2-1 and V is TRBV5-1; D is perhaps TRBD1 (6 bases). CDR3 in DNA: TGCGCCAGCAGCTTGTTGGACAGCAATGAGCAGTTCTTC. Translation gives CASSLLDSNEQFF.